The 11 T cell receptor beta chains reported below all come from one sample, sequenced in a study of T-cell reconstitution after alpha-beta-depleted transplantation in children. Researchers prepared the TCRbeta library using unique molecular identifiers, the study reports. In TCRdb, the PCR reads were re-called with MiXCR into one record per CDR3 protein. The repertoire holds 800,000 to 1,000,000 distinct CDR3 sequences, with about 29% as singletons. The sample consisted of PBMCs, mostly from graft donor cells, taken 360 days after TCRalphabeta/CD19-depleted stem cell transplant. The receptors were gathered from a boy under two years old who had a stem cell transplant for SCID, so the T cells may come from the graft donor.

This chain links TRBV12-3 or TRBV12-4 with TRBJ1-1; D might be TRBD1 (6 bases). V lost 8 bases to trimming and J lost 1 base, with 11 bases between them. The CDR3 sequence is 13 residues long. The CDR3 loop reads CASVLGANTEAFF. In nucleotides, the CDR3 is TGTGCCAGCGTTTTGGGGGCGAACACTGAAGCTTTCTTT.

This clonotype was observed a handful of times. Germline is not matched at one junction end, which may reflect a read error. The J gene is TRBJ1-2, the V gene TRBV7-2; D unresolved. The CDR3 totals 15 residues. CDR1 and CDR2 from the germline V gene are SGHTA and FQGNSA. CDR3 sequence reads: CASTLAGSANYGYTF. CDR3 nucleotide sequence: TGTGCCAGCACCTTAGCAGGTTCAGCTAACTATGGCTACACCTTC.

Of note for this clonotype: A read error may be the cause here, since a much bigger clone is one base away. This chain links TRBV7-9 with TRBJ2-2; D might be TRBD1 or TRBD2, each matching 6 bases. Deletions cut 3 bases from V and 9 bases from J, with 17 bases between. CDR1 and CDR2 (germline): SEHNR, FQNEAQ (reference sequence). The CDR3 runs to 15 residues. As DNA, the CDR3 is TGTGCCAGCAGCTTGACCGGGGGCGGAACCAGGGAGCTGTTTTTT. As protein: CASSLTGGGTRELFF.

This chain uses TRBV4-2 with TRBJ2-3; 11 bases are shared with TRBD2. V lost 0 bases and J lost 2; bases outside the gene matches: 13. The CDR3 contains 20 residues. The germline V gene has CDR1 LGHNA and CDR2 YNFKEQ. The CDR3 DNA reads TGTGCCAGCAGCCAAGATAATAGCGGGGGGGCCGGAAGTTACACAGATACGCAGTATTTT. It encodes CASSQDNSGGAGSYTDTQYF.

The genes are TRBV20-1 and TRBJ2-6; D remains unclear. From germline, CDR1 is DFQATT and CDR2 SNEGSKA (reference sequence). This CDR3 is built from 16 residues. Between the trimmed V and J ends, which lost 4 bases and 0 bases, there was a span of 13 bases. CDR3 DNA sequence: TGCAGTGCTAAAGGACGAAGATCCTCTGGGGCCAACGTCCTGACTTTC. Translation gives CSAKGRRSSGANVLTF.

This chain uses TRBV5-6 with TRBJ2-1; D possibly corresponds to TRBD1 (5 bases). The ends were cut back, 0 bases at V and 10 bases at J, with 20 bases in the middle. Germline V lookup: CDR1 SGHDT, CDR2 YYEEEE. The length of the CDR3 is 16 residues. CDR3 in DNA: TGTGCCAGCAGCTTGGGGGCAGGGATGAGCGTCCGGGAGCAGTTCTTC. It yields the protein CASSLGAGMSVREQFF.

This clonotype came up many times. The genes are TRBV5-8 and TRBJ2-5; 10 bases agree with TRBD1. Germline assignment: CDR1 SGHTS and CDR2 YDEGEE. V shed 4 bases, J shed 2 bases, and the junction held 5 bases outside the gene matches. CDR3 size: 15 residues. The CDR3 region has the DNA TGTGCCAGCAGCAAAGGACAGGGGGGTCAAGAGACCCAGTACTTC. Protein product: CASSKGQGGQETQYF. The variable domain in full, with the rest retrieved from reference TRBV5-8 and TRBJ2-5, is EAGVTQSPTHLIKTRGQQATLRCSPISGHTSVYWYQQALGLGLQFLLWYDEGEERNRGNFPPRFSGRQFPNYSSELNVNALELEDSALYLCASSKGQGGQETQYFGPGTRLLVL.

This clonotype was counted a few times. CDR3 residues: CAISPTGNSNQPQHF. CDR3 coding DNA: TGTGCCATCAGTCCGACAGGGAATAGCAATCAGCCCCAGCATTTT. The rearrangement joins TRBV10-3 to TRBJ1-5, with 7 nucleotides matching TRBD1. Germline V lookup: CDR1 ENHRY, CDR2 SYGVKD. V lost 5 bases, J lost 0 bases, and 4 bases stayed unmatched. There are 15 residues in the CDR3.

This clonotype was found a few times. This chain joins TRBV4-3 and TRBJ1-1; no definite D call. CDR3 length: 14 amino acids. V was clipped by 5 bases and J by 4 bases, with 14 bases between them. Germline V gene lookup returns CDR1 LGHNA and CDR2 YSLEER. Here the CDR3 reads CASSGRRSLTEAFF. CDR3 bases: TGCGCCAGCAGCGGTCGACGGAGCCTCACTGAAGCTTTCTTT.

This clonotype showed up just a few times. The CDR3 spells CASSQGEGLPSYEQYF. The CDR3 DNA reads as TGTGCCAGCAGCCAAGGGGAGGGACTTCCGAGCTACGAGCAGTACTTC. The V call is TRBV4-2, the J call TRBJ2-7; 7 bases are shared with TRBD2. With 1 base clipped from V and 3 bases from J, the junction kept 9 bases outside the gene matches. Germline assignment: CDR1 LGHNA and CDR2 YNFKEQ. This CDR3 has 16 residues.

The chain recombines TRBV20-1 with TRBJ1-5; D is unclear. The V and J ends lost 3 bases and 3 bases respectively, with 9 bases between them. The CDR3 runs 13 residues. The V gene's germline CDR1 is DFQATT and CDR2 SNEGSKA (reference sequence). The CDR3 sequence is CSASGLSNQPQHF. In DNA, the CDR3 is TGCAGTGCTAGTGGACTATCCAATCAGCCCCAGCATTTT.